This is a list of T cell receptor beta chains from one sample in a study of blood T cell repertoires in COVID-19. Produced via immunoSEQ multiplex PCR; TCRdb's table is partial and in-frame only. Of 150,000 to 200,000 clones in the sample, around four fifths were seen once. Sequencing used PBMCs or T cells enriched from blood (not recorded which). The receptors come from a woman in her forties or fifties who had recovered from COVID-19. CDR3s include the opening cysteine and the closing phenylalanine or tryptophan. D genes are given only for firm matches. The size field is filled for only some rows; it gives once, few, many or a size class.

clone size,J gene,D gene,V gene,CDR3 DNA,CDR3 protein
NA,TRBJ2-7,NA,TRBV7-2,TGTGCCAGCAGCTCCCCCGGTGGAGTCCGAACCTACGAGCAGTACTTC,CASSSPGGVRTYEQYF
few,TRBJ2-1,TRBD2,TRBV7-2,TGTGCCAGCAGCTTAGGCCTAGCGGGAGCCAGGAGTGAGCAGTTCTTC,CASSLGLAGARSEQFF
NA,TRBJ2-3,TRBD2,TRBV2,TGTGCCAGGGGCGGGGGGGCAGACTTCAATACGCAGTATTTT,CARGGGADFNTQYF
few,TRBJ2-7,TRBD1,TRBV4-2,TGTGCCAGCAGCCACAGCAGGGGGACCTACGAGCAGTACTTC,CASSHSRGTYEQYF
NA,TRBJ2-5,NA,TRBV19,TGTGCCAGTAGTATAGTATCGGCAGGGCAAGAGACCCAGTACTTC,CASSIVSAGQETQYF
NA,TRBJ1-6,NA,TRBV27,TGTGCCAGCAGTTTAAGGGAAGGGGCCAGTTCACCCCTCCACTTT,CASSLREGASSPLHF
few,TRBJ2-7,TRBD2,TRBV29-1,TGCAGCGTTGTGACCGGGGGGTGGCGCGAGCAGTACTTC,CSVVTGGWREQYF
NA,TRBJ2-5,TRBD2,TRBV9,TGTGCCAGCAGCGTCGATCGGGGACTAGCGGGGGAGACCCAGTACTTC,CASSVDRGLAGETQYF
once,TRBJ2-1,TRBD2,TRBV5-4,TGTGCCAGCAGCTTAACTAGCGGGAGATGGGATGAGCAGTTCTTC,CASSLTSGRWDEQFF
NA,TRBJ1-2,TRBD1,TRBV28,TGTGCCAGTGGACAGGGCGGCTATGGCTACACCTTC,CASGQGGYGYTF
once,TRBJ2-1,NA,TRBV5-1,TGCGCCAGCAGCTTGGAGGGGCCCTACAATGAGCAGTTCTTC,CASSLEGPYNEQFF
NA,TRBJ1-1,TRBD1,TRBV28,TGTGCCAGCAGTCTAGAAGGACAGGGGGCAAGAGCTTTCTTT,CASSLEGQGARAFF
few,TRBJ1-4,NA,TRBV5-1,TGCGCCAGCAGCTTACAGGGAGCTACTAATGAAAAACTGTTTTTT,CASSLQGATNEKLFF
NA,TRBJ1-2,NA,TRBV6-5,TGTGCCAGCCGCAGGGGCCAGGGCGTTAACTATGGCTACACCTTC,CASRRGQGVNYGYTF
NA,TRBJ1-6,TRBD1,TRBV7-2,TGTGCCAGCAGCCCTAGGACAGGGGGCAATTCACCCCTCCACTTT,CASSPRTGGNSPLHF
NA,TRBJ2-2,TRBD2,TRBV9,TGTGCCAGCAGCGTCGCGGGAGCCACCGGGGAGCTGTTTTTT,CASSVAGATGELFF
NA,TRBJ2-3,NA,TRBV3-1/TRBV3-2,TGTGCCAGCAGCGATAGAGACAGCTTCACAGATACGCAGTATTTT,CASSDRDSFTDTQYF
NA,TRBJ1-2,NA,TRBV18,TGTGCCAGCTCTCGTTCAGCCGGAGGGTATGGCTACACCTTC,CASSRSAGGYGYTF
NA,TRBJ2-3,NA,TRBV10-1,TGCGCCAGGGAACGGAGCTGCACAGATACGCAGTATTTT,CARERSCTDTQYF
NA,TRBJ2-1,TRBD2,TRBV19,TGTGCCAGTAGTAGGGGACTACAAAATGAGCAGTTCTTC,CASSRGLQNEQFF
NA,TRBJ2-1,NA,TRBV2,TGTGCCAGCAGTGCGGGAGATCCTGTCGGTGAGCAGTTCTTC,CASSAGDPVGEQFF
NA,TRBJ1-6,NA,TRBV10-3,TGTGCCATCAGGAGACAGGAAAATTCACCCCTCCACTTT,CAIRRQENSPLHF
many,TRBJ1-1,NA,TRBV18,TGTGCCAGCTCACCAATGAGGGCTAACACTGAAGCTTTCTTT,CASSPMRANTEAFF
NA,TRBJ2-7,TRBD1,TRBV2,TGTGCCAGCAGTGAATCGGCAGGGGGCGCAAGTTACGAGCAGTACTTC,CASSESAGGASYEQYF
NA,TRBJ1-1,NA,TRBV23-1,TGCGCCAGCAGTCATTCAGGGGAAGGGAACACTGAAGCTTTCTTT,CASSHSGEGNTEAFF
NA,TRBJ2-1,NA,TRBV10-3,TGTGCCACGGGAGTGAGCGATGAGCAGTTCTTC,CATGVSDEQFF